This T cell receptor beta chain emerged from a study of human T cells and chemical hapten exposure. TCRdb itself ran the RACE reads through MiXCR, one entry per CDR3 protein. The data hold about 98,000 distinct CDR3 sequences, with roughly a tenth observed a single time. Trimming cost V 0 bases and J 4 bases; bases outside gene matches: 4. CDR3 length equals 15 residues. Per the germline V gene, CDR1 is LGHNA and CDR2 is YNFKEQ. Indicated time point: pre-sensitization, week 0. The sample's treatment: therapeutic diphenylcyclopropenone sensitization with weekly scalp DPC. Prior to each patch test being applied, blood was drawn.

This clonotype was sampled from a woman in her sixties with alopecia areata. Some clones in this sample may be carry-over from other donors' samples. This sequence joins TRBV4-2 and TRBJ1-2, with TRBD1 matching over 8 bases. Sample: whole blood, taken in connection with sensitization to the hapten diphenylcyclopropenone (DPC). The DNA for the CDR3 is TGTGCCAGCAGCCAAGAAGCACAGGGGGGCTATGGCTACACCTTC. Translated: CASSQEAQGGYGYTF.